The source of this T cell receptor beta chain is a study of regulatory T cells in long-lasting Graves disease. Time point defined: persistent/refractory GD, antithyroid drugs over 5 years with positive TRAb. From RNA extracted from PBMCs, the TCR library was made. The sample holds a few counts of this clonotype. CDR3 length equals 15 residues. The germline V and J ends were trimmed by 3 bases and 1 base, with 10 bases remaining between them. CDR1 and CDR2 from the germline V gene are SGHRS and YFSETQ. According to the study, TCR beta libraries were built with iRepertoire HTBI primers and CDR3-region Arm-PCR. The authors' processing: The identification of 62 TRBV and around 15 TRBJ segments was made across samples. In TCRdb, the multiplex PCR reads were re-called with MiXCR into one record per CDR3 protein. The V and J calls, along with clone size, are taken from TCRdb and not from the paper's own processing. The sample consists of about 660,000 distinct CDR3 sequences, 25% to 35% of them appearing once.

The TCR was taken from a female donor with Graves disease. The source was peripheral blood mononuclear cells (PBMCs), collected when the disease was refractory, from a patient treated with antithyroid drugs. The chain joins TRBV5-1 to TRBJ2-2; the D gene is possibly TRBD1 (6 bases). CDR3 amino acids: CASSSMTGNTGELFF. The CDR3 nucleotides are TGCGCCAGCAGCTCTATGACAGGGAACACCGGGGAGCTGTTTTTT.